The TCR beta chain described here comes from a study of T cell responses to AZD1222 COVID-19 vaccine. Points from the study as a whole: Spike-specific TCRs gained breadth and depth after people received two AZD1222 doses.

The CDR3 totals 9 residues, both ends included. Some clones are missing from TCRdb's copy, which holds only in-frame ones; the method was immunoSEQ multiplex PCR. The sample holds some 130,000 clones, about 85% seen once. This clone was counted only a few times. No antigen is known for it. The conserved phenylalanine or tryptophan is not found at the CDR3 terminus, so this likely reflects a read error. It is unclear where the CDR3 begins or ends on the DNA, so no DNA is shown, and the CDR3 is as TCRdb lists it. Material: peripheral blood, obtained on day 0 of AZD1222 vaccination. This sequence was found in an adult in good health. This sequence joins TRBV12-2 and TRBJ1-1. TRBV12-2 represents a pseudogene. CDR3 residues: CASRAGPPR.